These 27 T cell receptor beta chains originate from one sample sequenced in a study of blood T cell repertoires in COVID-19. Produced via immunoSEQ multiplex PCR; TCRdb's table is partial and in-frame only. The sample holds 70,000 to 95,000 clones, roughly 91% seen once. Sequencing used peripheral blood. The origin of the receptors is a man aged 70 or older with active or convalescent COVID-19.

This chain connects TRBV5-1 to TRBJ2-3; 8 bases match TRBD1. The CDR3 runs 15 residues. The germline V gene encodes CDR1 SGHRS and CDR2 YFSETQ. With 3 bases clipped from V and 11 bases from J, the junction kept 14 bases outside the gene matches. The DNA for the CDR3 is TGCGCCAGCAGCTGGACGGGACAGGAAGATTCTATGCAGTATTTT. This gives the protein CASSWTGQEDSMQYF. The complete variable domain, with remaining parts taken from reference TRBV5-1 and TRBJ2-3, reads KAGVTQTPRYLIKTRGQQVTLSCSPISGHRSVSWYQQTPGQGLQFLFEYFSETQRNKGNFPGRFSGRQFSNSRSEMNVSTLELGDSALYLCASSWTGQEDSMQYFGPGTRLTVL.

The sample holds a few counts of this clone. This sequence joins TRBV6-4 and TRBJ2-2; weak D call: TRBD1 (5 bases). V lost 3 bases and J 6 bases, leaving 11 bases between the germline ends. CDR3 size: 14 residues. Germline CDR1 is MRHNA and CDR2 is SNTAGT. CDR3: CASSEVWGAGELFF. CDR3 in DNA: TGTGCCAGCAGTGAGGTTTGGGGCGCCGGGGAGCTGTTTTTT.

In this sample, this clone turned up a few times. This sequence joins TRBV6-6 and TRBJ2-7; 9 positions match TRBD1. Per germline, CDR1 MNHNY and CDR2 SVGAGI (reference sequence). The J segment lost 0 bases and the V segment lost 5 bases, leaving 8 bases of the junction unmatched. The CDR3 is 16 amino acids. Here the CDR3 reads CASSKGQGIGSYEQYF. In DNA form, the CDR3 reads TGTGCCAGCAGTAAAGGACAGGGGATAGGCTCCTACGAGCAGTACTTC.

This chain links TRBV7-2 with TRBJ2-6; 7 bases are shared with TRBD2. The CDR3 is 17 amino acids. The germline V gene has CDR1 SGHTA and CDR2 FQGNSA. Germline trimming cut 3 bases from V and 2 bases from J; bases unmatched to any gene: 7. CDR3 in DNA: TGTGCCAGCAGCTTCTCGGCGGGAGCTCCTGGGGCCAACGTCCTGACTTTC. Translated: CASSFSAGAPGANVLTF.

This chain links TRBV15 with TRBJ2-1; 8 bases map to TRBD1. CDR1 LNHNV and CDR2 YYDKDF come from the germline V gene (reference sequence). Trimming took 8 bases from V and 6 from J; bases not matched to a gene: 6. This CDR3 has 13 residues. This CDR3 reads CATRRTGTNEQFF. In DNA form, the CDR3 reads TGTGCCACCCGGAGGACAGGGACCAATGAGCAGTTCTTC.

The V call is TRBV4-3, the J call TRBJ1-1, with 8 bases matching TRBD1. With 0 bases clipped from V and 4 bases from J, the junction kept 1 base outside the gene matches. The germline gives CDR1 LGHNA, CDR2 YSLEER. This CDR3 contains 14 residues. CDR3 DNA: TGCGCCAGCAGCCAAGAGGACAGGGCCACTGAAGCTTTCTTT. This translates into CASSQEDRATEAFF.

The J gene is TRBJ1-1, the V gene TRBV19; D not certain. Germline CDR1 reads LNHDA; CDR2 reads SQIVND (reference sequence). CDR3 length: 15 amino acids. Trimming took 5 bases from V and 6 from J, leaving 19 bases between them. In nucleotides, the CDR3 is TGTGCCAGTAGTCCCTTAATGGGCCGTTCCCCTGAAGCTTTCTTT. Amino acids: CASSPLMGRSPEAFF.

The J gene is TRBJ1-5, the V gene TRBV6-6; TRBD1 agrees at 7 bases. J gave up 0 bases and V 6 bases, and 8 bases lay outside the gene matches. Germline V gives CDR1 MNHNY, CDR2 SVGAGI (reference sequence). The CDR3 sequence is 16 residues long. As DNA, the CDR3 is TGTGCCAGCAGGGACGGGACAGCGTATAGCAATCAGCCCCAGCATTTT. Residues: CASRDGTAYSNQPQHF.

The chain couples TRBV2 to TRBJ1-2; D might be TRBD1 (5 bases). V gave up 3 bases and J gave up 7 bases, with 9 bases separating them. The CDR3 length is 12 residues. The germline gives CDR1 SNHLY, CDR2 FYNNEI. The chain's CDR3 is CASSDTGFGYTF. The CDR3 DNA is TGTGCCAGCAGTGACACAGGTTTTGGCTACACCTTC.

The chain joins TRBV6-5 to TRBJ2-7, with 9 bases matching TRBD1. Germline trimming cut 6 bases from V and 0 bases from J; bases unmatched to any gene: 6. The V gene's germline CDR1 is MNHEY and CDR2 SVGAGI. The CDR3 contains 15 residues. This CDR3 is CASSSGQGSSYEQYF. CDR3 in DNA: TGTGCCAGCAGCTCAGGACAGGGGAGCTCCTACGAGCAGTACTTC.

The rearrangement joins TRBV30 to TRBJ1-1; maybe TRBD1 (6 bases). Germline V CDR1 and CDR2: GTSNPN, SVGIG (reference sequence). The CDR3 has 13 residues. Trimming took 3 bases from V and 1 from J, leaving 9 bases between them. The CDR3: CAWSDRWNTEAFF. The CDR3 nucleotides are TGTGCCTGGAGCGACAGGTGGAACACTGAAGCTTTCTTT.

The chain couples TRBV28 to TRBJ2-7, with 8 nucleotides matching TRBD2. After removal of 1 base from V and 4 bases from J, the junction contained 3 bases not matched to a gene. The CDR3 runs 14 residues. The germline V gene encodes CDR1 MDHEN and CDR2 SYDVKM. The chain's CDR3 is CASSLSGGAYEQYF. CDR3 sequence (DNA): TGTGCCAGCAGTTTATCGGGGGGGGCGTACGAGCAGTACTTC. The complete variable domain, with remaining parts taken from reference TRBV28 and TRBJ2-7, reads DVKVTQSSRYLVKRTGEKVFLECVQDMDHENMFWYRQDPGLGLRLIYFSYDVKMKEKGDIPEGYSVSREKKERFSLILESASTNQTSMYLCASSLSGGAYEQYFGPGTRLTVT.

The chain recombines TRBV18 with TRBJ2-4; D is perhaps TRBD2 (6 bases). The CDR3 sequence is 16 residues long. Germline CDR1 KGHSH, CDR2 LQKENI. V was cut by 2 bases and J by 2 bases, with 13 bases left in between. CDR3 in amino acids: CASSPTGGVTKNIQYF. The CDR3 nucleotides are TGTGCCAGCTCACCAACCGGGGGAGTGACCAAAAACATTCAGTACTTC.

The chain is built from TRBV3-1 (or the pseudogene TRBV3-2) and TRBJ1-5; 7 nucleotides match TRBD1. Trimming at V came to 4 bases and at J to 9 bases, leaving 9 bases not matched to a gene. Germline CDR1 is LGHDT and CDR2 is YNNKEL (reference sequence). The CDR3 consists of 14 residues. CDR3 DNA: TGTGCCAGCAGCCGCGAGACAGGGATATCGCCCCAGCATTTT. It yields the protein CASSRETGISPQHF.

V and J are TRBV9 and TRBJ2-1; 9 positions agree with TRBD2. The junction had 12 bases not matched to a gene; V was cut back by 4 bases and J by 7 bases. The CDR3 runs to 16 residues. The germline V gene encodes CDR1 SGDLS and CDR2 YYNGEE. As DNA, the CDR3 is TGTGCCAGCAGCCCGAGGATGGCTAGCGGGAAGAATGAGCAGTTCTTC. Its translation is CASSPRMASGKNEQFF.

The chain employs TRBV20-1 and TRBJ1-4; D gene unclear. Germline CDR1 reads DFQATT; CDR2 reads SNEGSKA (reference sequence). The CDR3 runs 11 residues. V was trimmed by 3 bases and J by 8 bases, leaving 7 bases between them. The CDR3 sequence is CSARVREKLFF. The CDR3, as DNA: TGCAGTGCTAGGGTGCGGGAAAAACTGTTTTTT.

This clone was seen only a few times. The rearrangement joins TRBV4-1 to TRBJ1-1; D possibly corresponds to TRBD1 (5 bases). Germline V lookup: CDR1 MGHRA, CDR2 YSYEKL. The CDR3 totals 14 residues. V was pared by 5 bases and J by 5 bases, with 15 bases between. CDR3: CASSYTTETTEAFF. The CDR3 DNA reads as TGCGCCAGCAGCTACACGACAGAAACGACTGAAGCTTTCTTT.

This chain joins TRBV6-2 or TRBV6-3 and TRBJ1-5; perhaps TRBD1 as D (5 bases). V was trimmed by 5 bases and J by 12 bases, leaving 17 bases between them. CDR3 size: 13 residues. Germline CDR1 is MNHEY and CDR2 is SVGEGT. Written as DNA, the CDR3 is TGTGCCAGCAGTCTTCCATCAAGGGGCTTCCAGCATTTT. This translates into CASSLPSRGFQHF.

The V gene is TRBV19, the J gene TRBJ1-1; TRBD1 aligns across 8 bases. Germline lookup yields CDR1 LNHDA and CDR2 SQIVND (reference sequence). The CDR3 extends over 15 amino acids. Trimming cost V 6 bases and J 5 bases; bases outside gene matches: 11. CDR3 nucleotides: TGTGCCAGTAGGCATAGGACAGGGTGGGTTACTGAAGCTTTCTTT. This sequence encodes CASRHRTGWVTEAFF.

This clone was counted a single time. The V call is TRBV27, the J call TRBJ1-2; perhaps TRBD1 as D (6 bases). Trimming removed 5 bases at V and 11 bases at J, with 21 bases between. The CDR3 is 14 amino acids. From germline, CDR1 is MNHEY and CDR2 SMNVEV (reference sequence). The CDR3 here is CASSQTGRIMGYTF. The DNA for the CDR3 is TGTGCCAGCAGTCAGACAGGCCGTATTATGGGGTACACCTTC.

This rearrangement joins TRBV14 to TRBJ2-5; 10 positions match TRBD1. The CDR3 runs 15 residues. Germline V lookup: CDR1 SGHDN, CDR2 FVKESK. Trimming at V came to 4 bases and at J to 0 bases, leaving 2 bases not matched to a gene. The CDR3 sequence: CASSRGQGYQETQYF. In DNA, the CDR3 is TGTGCCAGCAGCCGGGGACAGGGGTACCAAGAGACCCAGTACTTC.

J is TRBJ2-5 and V is TRBV4-2; D perhaps matches TRBD1 (7 bases). The CDR3 sequence is 15 residues long. V lost 5 bases, J lost 9 bases, and 22 bases lay in between. Germline values: CDR1 LGHNA, CDR2 YNFKEQ. The CDR3 bases are TGTGCCAGCAGCTACCAACGGGACAGCCCGGGAGCCCAGTACTTC. Residues: CASSYQRDSPGAQYF.

The chain links TRBV15 to TRBJ1-1, with D maybe TRBD1 (6 bases). Trimming pared 1 base from V and 6 bases from J, leaving 9 bases between. The CDR3 spans 13 residues. Per the germline V gene, CDR1 is LNHNV and CDR2 is YYDKDF (reference sequence). The CDR3 protein is CATSRAGVAEAFF. CDR3 DNA sequence: TGTGCCACCAGCAGAGCAGGGGTGGCTGAAGCTTTCTTT.

The V gene is TRBV19, the J gene TRBJ1-4; TRBD1 matches 9 bases. This CDR3 has 18 residues. J was trimmed by 6 bases and V by 3 bases; bases with no gene match: 14. Germline assignment: CDR1 LNHDA and CDR2 SQIVND (reference sequence). CDR3 protein: CASSIAGTGLVNDEKLFF. DNA of the CDR3: TGTGCCAGTAGTATTGCCGGGACAGGGCTTGTCAATGATGAAAAACTGTTTTTT.

This clone has only a few counts. The V gene is TRBV6-2 or TRBV6-3, the J gene TRBJ1-2, with 9 bases that match TRBD1. Germline loops: CDR1 MNHEY, CDR2 SVGEGT. The CDR3 length is 14 residues. V lost 2 bases to trimming and J lost 6 bases; unmatched junction nucleotides: 4. CDR3 in amino acids: CASSYLRQGDGYTF. The CDR3 region has the DNA TGTGCCAGCAGTTACCTTCGACAGGGGGATGGCTACACCTTC.

The V and J genes are TRBV2 and TRBJ1-3; possible D gene TRBD1, 6 bases. This CDR3 has 15 amino acids. Trimming stripped 8 bases from V and 2 bases from J, with 16 bases between. Germline CDR1 reads SNHLY; CDR2 reads FYNNEI. The CDR3 region is CASHTGTSAGNTIYF. The DNA of the CDR3 is TGTGCCAGCCATACCGGGACATCGGCTGGAAACACCATATATTTT.

This sequence joins TRBV15 and TRBJ2-3; 10 nucleotides line up with TRBD2. CDR3 length: 15 amino acids. The germline V gene encodes CDR1 LNHNV and CDR2 YYDKDF (reference sequence). V lost 4 bases, J lost 4 bases, and 5 bases stayed unmatched. The CDR3: CATSTLAGGADTQYF. The CDR3, as DNA: TGTGCCACCAGCACTTTAGCGGGAGGCGCAGATACGCAGTATTTT.